The 28 T cell receptor beta chains below were found in one sample sequenced in a study of beta chain features in type 1 diabetes. The authors reverse transcribed all of the isolated RNA, so sequencing captured expressed TCRB transcripts. Only in-frame clones appear in the TCRdb table, and some are missing; sequencing was by immunoSEQ multiplex PCR. This sample has fewer than 350,000 clones, with about 18% found just once. Sequencing was performed on naive CD4+ T cells from blood. The receptors were sampled from a woman aged 18 to 35 in good health.

The chain combines TRBV18 with TRBJ2-6; maybe TRBD2 (6 bases). From germline, CDR1 is KGHSH and CDR2 LQKENI. This CDR3 contains 16 residues. With 5 bases removed from V and 0 bases from J, the gap between germline ends came to 11 bases. Here the CDR3 reads CASSRDFYSGANVLTF. CDR3 nucleotide sequence: TGTGCCAGCTCAAGGGACTTTTACTCTGGGGCCAACGTCCTGACTTTC.

The chain employs TRBV12-5 and TRBJ2-5; tentative D call: TRBD2 (5 bases). Trimming took 8 bases from V and 3 from J, leaving 10 bases between them. Germline V gives CDR1 LGHNT, CDR2 FRNRAP. This CDR3 contains 12 residues. CDR3 in DNA: TGTGCTAGTAACGGGGAAAAAGAGACCCAGTACTTC. As protein: CASNGEKETQYF. The complete variable domain, with remaining parts taken from reference TRBV12-5 and TRBJ2-5, reads DARVTQTPRHKVTEMGQEVTMRCQPILGHNTVFWYRQTMMQGLELLAYFRNRAPLDDSGMPKDRFSAEMPDATLATLKIQPSEPRDSAVYFCASNGEKETQYFGPGTRLLVL.

The rearrangement uses TRBV30 and TRBJ2-3, with TRBD1 matching over 9 bases. Germline V lookup: CDR1 GTSNPN, CDR2 SVGIG (reference sequence). Trimming removed 3 bases from V and 8 bases from J; junction bases left unmatched: 6. The CDR3 totals 13 residues. The CDR3 DNA is TGTGCCTGGAGCCCTGACAGGGGGAGTACGCAGTATTTT. It yields the protein CAWSPDRGSTQYF. Full variable domain (missing parts from reference TRBV30 and TRBJ2-3): SQTIHQWPATLVQPVGSPLSLECTVEGTSNPNLYWYRQAAGRGLQLLFYSVGIGQISSEVPQNLSASRPQDRQFILSSKKLLLSDSGFYLCAWSPDRGSTQYFGPGTRLTVL.

The V and J genes are TRBV4-1 and TRBJ2-2; tentative D call: TRBD2 (5 bases). V was shortened by 0 bases and J by 3 bases, with 11 bases between the two germline ends. In germline, CDR1 is MGHRA, CDR2 YSYEKL. This CDR3 has 16 amino acids. The CDR3 coding sequence is TGCGCCAGCAGCCAAGAACGAGCGGTACACACCGGGGAGCTGTTTTTT. It codes for CASSQERAVHTGELFF.

This chain uses TRBV20-1 with TRBJ2-3; D not resolved. The CDR3 length is 11 residues. In germline, CDR1 is DFQATT, CDR2 SNEGSKA (reference sequence). Deletions cut 2 bases from V and 6 bases from J, with 6 bases between. CDR3 DNA sequence: TGCAGTGCTAGACCGGAGGATACGCAGTATTTT. It is translated as CSARPEDTQYF.

In this sample, this clone turned up a few times. The chain carries TRBV7-8 and TRBJ2-3; 7 bases agree with TRBD2. J was trimmed by 3 bases and V by 6 bases; bases with no gene match: 3. The V gene's germline CDR1 is SGHVS and CDR2 FQNEAQ. This CDR3 is 13 amino acids long. CDR3: CASRRGLTDTQYF. The CDR3 DNA reads TGTGCCAGCAGGCGGGGGTTAACAGATACGCAGTATTTT.

This clone occurred a few times. This sequence joins TRBV30 and TRBJ2-1; 10 nucleotides align to TRBD2. Germline trimming cut 0 bases from V and 4 bases from J; bases unmatched to any gene: 3. Per germline, CDR1 GTSNPN and CDR2 SVGIG (reference sequence). The CDR3 length is 15 residues. DNA for the CDR3: TGTGCCTGGAGTGTACGAGCGGGAGGGTACAATGAGCAGTTCTTC. Its protein product is CAWSVRAGGYNEQFF.

The CDR3 spells CASSQTSGTLNTQYF. The CDR3 DNA reads as TGCGCCAGCAGCCAGACTAGCGGGACGCTTAATACGCAGTATTTT. This chain links TRBV5-1 with TRBJ2-3; 11 bases map to TRBD2. The CDR3 length is 15 residues. V shed 4 bases, J shed 7 bases, and the junction held 8 bases outside the gene matches. Germline-derived CDR1 and CDR2 are SGHRS and YFSETQ.

Remarks on this clone: Other nucleotide sequences from this sample produce the same CDR3. The rearrangement joins TRBV9 to TRBJ2-1; D remains ambiguous. V was trimmed by 0 bases and J by 0 bases, leaving 7 bases between them. The CDR3 is 15 amino acids. Germline values: CDR1 SGDLS, CDR2 YYNGEE. CDR3 in amino acids: CASSVGYSSYNEQFF. CDR3 nucleotides: TGTGCCAGCAGCGTAGGGTACAGCTCCTACAATGAGCAGTTCTTC.

This rearrangement joins TRBV21-1 to TRBJ2-7; the table's D gene call, TRBD2, was not cross checked with the DNA. TRBV21-1 is an annotated pseudogene. There are 14 residues in the CDR3. CDR3 coding DNA: TGTGCCAGCAGCACCTCGACGGGAAGATACGAGCAGTACTTC. Translated, it gives CASSTSTGRYEQYF.

This clone appeared a few times. The chain recombines TRBV9 with TRBJ1-2; tentatively, D is TRBD1 (5 bases). V was shortened by 3 bases and J by 2 bases, with 8 bases between the two germline ends. CDR1 SGDLS and CDR2 YYNGEE come from the germline V gene. The CDR3 is 13 amino acids. The chain's CDR3 is CASSAPGNYGYTF. CDR3 coding DNA: TGTGCCAGCAGCGCGCCAGGGAACTATGGCTACACCTTC.

The CDR3 loop is CASSWGKKREGRNEQFF. The CDR3 bases are TGTGCCAGCAGTTGGGGGAAAAAGCGGGAGGGCCGGAATGAGCAGTTCTTC. The V and J genes are TRBV7-8 and TRBJ2-1; 10 nucleotides agree with TRBD2. The CDR3 is 17 amino acids. Trimming at V came to 6 bases and at J to 7 bases, leaving 15 bases not matched to a gene. Germline CDR1 and CDR2: SGHVS and FQNEAQ.

The chain has TRBV7-2 and TRBJ1-6; D remains ambiguous. Between the trimmed V and J ends, which lost 0 bases and 6 bases, there was a span of 12 bases. This CDR3 has 16 residues. CDR1 SGHTA and CDR2 FQGNSA come from the germline V gene. Written as DNA, the CDR3 is TGTGCCAGCAGCTTAGCGGCAAGTCCGGGTAATTCACCCCTCCACTTT. Residues: CASSLAASPGNSPLHF.

The rearrangement links TRBV10-3 to TRBJ2-3; TRBD2 aligns across 7 bases. The J segment lost 0 bases and the V segment lost 0 bases, leaving 3 bases of the junction unmatched. Germline V lookup: CDR1 ENHRY, CDR2 SYGVKD. The CDR3 extends over 16 amino acids. The CDR3 protein is CAISESAGSSTDTQYF. The CDR3 DNA reads as TGTGCCATCAGTGAGTCAGCGGGATCTAGCACAGATACGCAGTATTTT.

The chain links TRBV4-2 to TRBJ1-5; no definite D call. Germline V gene lookup returns CDR1 LGHNA and CDR2 YNFKEQ. This CDR3 is 15 amino acids long. Trimming cost V 1 base and J 7 bases, with 14 bases left between them. CDR3 in DNA: TGTGCCAGCAGCCAAGCCCCGGGTCGTGGCCAGCCCCAGCATTTT. It specifies CASSQAPGRGQPQHF.

This clone was detected a few times. The V gene is TRBV19, the J gene TRBJ2-6; D uncertain. Germline V gene lookup returns CDR1 LNHDA and CDR2 SQIVND (reference sequence). The ends were cut back, 5 bases at V and 0 bases at J, with 14 bases in the middle. This CDR3 is built from 17 residues. The CDR3 sequence: CASSQAYHRSGANVLTF. The CDR3 DNA is TGTGCCAGTAGTCAGGCCTACCACCGCTCTGGGGCCAACGTCCTGACTTTC.

This clone was seen a few times. The V and J genes are TRBV15 and TRBJ2-7, with 10 positions matching TRBD2. From germline, CDR1 is LNHNV and CDR2 YYDKDF (reference sequence). The junction had 6 bases not matched to a gene; V was cut back by 0 bases and J by 4 bases. The CDR3 extends over 16 amino acids. In DNA, the CDR3 is TGTGCCACCAGCAGAGATCGGCTAGCGGGAGTGTACGAGCAGTACTTC. This sequence encodes CATSRDRLAGVYEQYF. The whole variable domain, remainder taken from reference TRBV15 and TRBJ2-7, is DAMVIQNPRYQVTQFGKPVTLSCSQTLNHNVMYWYQQKSSQAPKLLFHYYDKDFNNEADTPDNFQSRRPNTSFCFLDIRSPGLGDTAMYLCATSRDRLAGVYEQYFGPGTRLTVT.

This chain uses TRBV7-9 with TRBJ1-5, with D possibly TRBD1 on 6 matching bases. Between the trimmed V and J ends, which lost 5 bases and 12 bases, there was a span of 17 bases. Germline V gene data show CDR1 as SEHNR and CDR2 as FQNEAQ (reference sequence). This CDR3 comprises 13 residues. The CDR3 here is CASSPNGQSVQHF. CDR3 nucleotide sequence: TGTGCCAGCAGCCCCAATGGACAGTCGGTCCAGCATTTT.

The chain combines TRBV5-1 with TRBJ2-5; 12 positions match TRBD2. Germline loops: CDR1 SGHRS, CDR2 YFSETQ. The CDR3 covers 15 residues. Trimming removed 3 bases from V and 4 bases from J; junction bases left unmatched: 4. As DNA, the CDR3 is TGCGCCAGCAGCTCTACTAGCGGGGGGCGAGAGACCCAGTACTTC. This translates into CASSSTSGGRETQYF.

About this clone: The same CDR3 also results from other DNA sequences found in this sample. The V call is TRBV5-1, the J call TRBJ2-7; 8 nucleotides agree with TRBD1. J lost 5 bases, V lost 2 bases, and 0 bases had no gene match. Germline lookup yields CDR1 SGHRS and CDR2 YFSETQ. The CDR3 runs to 12 residues. DNA for the CDR3: TGCGCCAGCAGCTTACAGGGGGACGAGCAGTACTTC. Its protein product is CASSLQGDEQYF.

This clone was seen only a few times. The CDR3 loop reads CASSLITGTGELFF. The DNA for the CDR3 is TGTGCCAGCAGCTTAATTACGGGCACCGGGGAGCTGTTTTTT. The rearrangement joins TRBV7-6 to TRBJ2-2; D is undetermined. The CDR3 is 14 amino acids. Germline V gene sequence: CDR1 SGHVS, CDR2 FNYEAQ. V was trimmed by 2 bases and J by 4 bases, leaving 8 bases between them.

In its sample, this clone was seen a few times. This chain joins TRBV7-9 and TRBJ1-6; no reliable D call. V lost 5 bases and J 5 bases, leaving 4 bases between the germline ends. The CDR3 runs 12 residues. Germline V CDR1 and CDR2: SEHNR, FQNEAQ (reference sequence). DNA of the CDR3: TGTGCCAGCAGCCCAAATAATTCACCCCTCCACTTT. It is translated as CASSPNNSPLHF.

This clone came up a few times. This sequence joins TRBV11-2 and TRBJ2-7, with 8 bases fitting TRBD2. V shed 5 bases, J shed 2 bases, and the junction held 8 bases outside the gene matches. This CDR3 is built from 15 residues. Germline V gene sequence: CDR1 SGHAT, CDR2 FQNNGV. CDR3 amino acids: CASSPSGSRTYEQYF. Written as DNA, the CDR3 is TGTGCCAGCAGCCCGAGCGGGAGTAGGACCTACGAGCAGTACTTC.

The chain recombines TRBV4-2 with TRBJ1-2, with 9 bases matching TRBD1. With V trimmed by 4 bases and J by 4 bases, 7 bases remained unmatched. Per germline, CDR1 LGHNA and CDR2 YNFKEQ. The CDR3 is 15 amino acids. CDR3 DNA sequence: TGTGCCAGCAGCCTAGGTACAGGGGGCCCCTATGGCTACACCTTC. Protein product: CASSLGTGGPYGYTF.

The J gene is TRBJ2-1, the V gene TRBV7-9, with D tentatively TRBD2 (5 bases). Germline loops: CDR1 SEHNR, CDR2 FQNEAQ (reference sequence). V was trimmed by 5 bases and J by 5 bases, leaving 16 bases between them. The CDR3 contains 15 residues. The CDR3 nucleotides read TGTGCCAGCAGCCCATTAGGAGAGGGCCACAATGAGCAGTTCTTC. Translated: CASSPLGEGHNEQFF.

This clone occurred a few times. The chain combines TRBV29-1 with TRBJ1-1; TRBD1 agrees at 7 bases. CDR1 and CDR2 (germline): SQVTM, ANQGSEA. The CDR3 loop spans 13 amino acids. Trimming at V came to 3 bases and at J to 5 bases, leaving 6 bases not matched to a gene. DNA of the CDR3: TGCAGCGTTGACAGGGGGTGGGGTACTGAAGCTTTCTTT. It translates to CSVDRGWGTEAFF.

This sequence joins TRBV7-9 and TRBJ1-4; 8 bases match TRBD1. Germline CDR1 is SEHNR and CDR2 is FQNEAQ (reference sequence). V lost 1 base and J lost 8; bases outside the gene matches: 12. This CDR3 region has 17 residues. CDR3 amino acids: CASSLERRSGGGEKLFF. The CDR3 DNA is TGTGCCAGCAGCTTAGAACGGCGGTCAGGGGGCGGCGAAAAACTGTTTTTT.

The V gene is TRBV5-1, the J gene TRBJ2-7, with 8 positions matching TRBD1. V dropped 2 bases and J dropped 1; count of bases not matched to a gene: 5. The CDR3 totals 15 residues. Germline V CDR1 and CDR2: SGHRS, YFSETQ. CDR3 loop: CASSFGTGTSYEQYF. CDR3 nucleotide sequence: TGCGCCAGCAGCTTCGGGACAGGCACTTCCTACGAGCAGTACTTC.